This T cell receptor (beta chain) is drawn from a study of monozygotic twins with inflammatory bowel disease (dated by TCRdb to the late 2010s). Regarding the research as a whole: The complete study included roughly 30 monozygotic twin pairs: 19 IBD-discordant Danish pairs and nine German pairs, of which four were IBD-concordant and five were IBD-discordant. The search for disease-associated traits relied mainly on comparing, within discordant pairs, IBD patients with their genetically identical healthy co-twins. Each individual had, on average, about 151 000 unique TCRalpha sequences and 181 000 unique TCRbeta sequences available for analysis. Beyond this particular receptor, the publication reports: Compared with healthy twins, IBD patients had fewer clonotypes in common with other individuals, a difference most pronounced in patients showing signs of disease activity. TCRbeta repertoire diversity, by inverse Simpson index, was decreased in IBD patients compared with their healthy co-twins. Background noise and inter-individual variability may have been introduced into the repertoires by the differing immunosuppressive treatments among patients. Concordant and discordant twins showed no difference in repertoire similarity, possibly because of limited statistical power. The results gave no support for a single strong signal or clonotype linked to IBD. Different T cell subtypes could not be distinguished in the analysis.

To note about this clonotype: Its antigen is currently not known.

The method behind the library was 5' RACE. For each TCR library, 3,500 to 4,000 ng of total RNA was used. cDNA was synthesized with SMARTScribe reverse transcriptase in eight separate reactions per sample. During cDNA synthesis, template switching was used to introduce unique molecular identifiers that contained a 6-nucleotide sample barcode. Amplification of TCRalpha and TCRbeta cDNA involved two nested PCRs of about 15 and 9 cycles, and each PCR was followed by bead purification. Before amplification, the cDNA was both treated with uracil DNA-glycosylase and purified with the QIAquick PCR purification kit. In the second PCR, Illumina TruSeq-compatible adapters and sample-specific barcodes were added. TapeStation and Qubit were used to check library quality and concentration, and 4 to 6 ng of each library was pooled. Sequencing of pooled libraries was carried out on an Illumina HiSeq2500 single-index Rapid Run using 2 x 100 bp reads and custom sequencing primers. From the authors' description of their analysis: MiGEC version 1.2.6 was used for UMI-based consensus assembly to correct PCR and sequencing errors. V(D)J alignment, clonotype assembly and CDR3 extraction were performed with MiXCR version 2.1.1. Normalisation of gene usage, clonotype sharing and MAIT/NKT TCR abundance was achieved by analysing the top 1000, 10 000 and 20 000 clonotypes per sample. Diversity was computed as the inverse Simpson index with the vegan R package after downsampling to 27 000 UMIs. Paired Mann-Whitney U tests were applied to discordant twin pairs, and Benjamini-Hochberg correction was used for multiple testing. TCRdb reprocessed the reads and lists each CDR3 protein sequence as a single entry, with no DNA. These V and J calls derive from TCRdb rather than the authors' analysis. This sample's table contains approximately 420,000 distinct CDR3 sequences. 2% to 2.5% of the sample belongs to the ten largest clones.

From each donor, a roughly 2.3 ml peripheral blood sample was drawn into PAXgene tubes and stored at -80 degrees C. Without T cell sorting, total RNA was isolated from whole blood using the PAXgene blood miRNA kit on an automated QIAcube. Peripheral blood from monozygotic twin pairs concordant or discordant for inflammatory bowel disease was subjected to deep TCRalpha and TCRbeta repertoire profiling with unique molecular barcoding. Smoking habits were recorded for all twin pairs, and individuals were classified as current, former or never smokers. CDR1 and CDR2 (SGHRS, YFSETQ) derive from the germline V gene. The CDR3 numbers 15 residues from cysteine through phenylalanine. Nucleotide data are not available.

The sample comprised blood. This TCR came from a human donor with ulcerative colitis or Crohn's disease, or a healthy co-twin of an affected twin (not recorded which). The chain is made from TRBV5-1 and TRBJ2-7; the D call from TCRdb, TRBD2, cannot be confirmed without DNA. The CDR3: CASSSPGLPSYEQYF.